The rows below give T cell receptor beta chains drawn from one sample of a study of CD8+ T cells in alopecia areata. The data were produced by immunoSEQ multiplex PCR, yet TCRdb's version contains in-frame clones alone and is incomplete. The table shows hundreds of thousands of clones, with more than 45% occurring only once. The input for sequencing was CD4+ T cells sorted from blood, taken at week 0. The source of these receptors is a human donor with alopecia areata. CDR3s include the opening cysteine and the closing phenylalanine or tryptophan. The D gene is left open where the match is weak. Some rows have no size entry. The others give once, few or many, or a class for an expanded clone.

cdr3_aa cdr3_nt d_call clone_size j_call v_call
CAWSLRGMTEAFF TGTGCCTGGAGTTTGAGAGGGATGACTGAAGCTTTCTTT - - TRBJ1-1 TRBV30
CASSPGLAGVYEQYF TGCGCCAGCAGCCCGGGACTAGCGGGAGTCTACGAGCAGTACTTC TRBD2 - TRBJ2-7 TRBV4-1
CSVEGTSGPYEQYF TGCAGCGTAGAAGGGACTAGCGGGCCCTACGAGCAGTACTTC TRBD2 - TRBJ2-7 TRBV29-1
CASSSFRTEAFF TGTGCCAGTAGTTCCTTCCGGACAGAAGCTTTCTTT - few TRBJ1-1 TRBV19
CASSRGLQKLNEQFF TGTGCCAGCAGCCGTGGACTGCAAAAGCTCAATGAGCAGTTCTTC - - TRBJ2-1 TRBV6-5
CASRSLLSGPATYEQYF TGTGCCAGCAGGTCCTTACTTAGCGGGCCTGCCACCTACGAGCAGTACTTC TRBD2 - TRBJ2-7 TRBV27
CSVDRANYGYTF TGCAGCGTTGACAGGGCGAACTATGGCTACACCTTC - - TRBJ1-2 TRBV29-1
CSVEMVGAGANVLTF TGCAGCGTTGAAATGGTGGGGGCCGGGGCCAACGTCCTGACTTTC - - TRBJ2-6 TRBV29-1
CAWSGGASGNTIYF TGTGCCTGGAGTGGTGGGGCCTCTGGAAACACCATATATTTT - - TRBJ1-3 TRBV30
CASSHGGRLADNEQFF TGTGCCAGCAGCCATGGGGGGAGACTAGCGGACAATGAGCAGTTCTTC TRBD2 - TRBJ2-1 TRBV4-2
CAWMQQANTEAFF TGTGCCTGGATGCAACAGGCGAACACTGAAGCTTTCTTT - - TRBJ1-1 TRBV30
CASSYDRGGLFF TGTGCCAGCAGTTACGACAGGGGAGGACTGTTTTTT TRBD1 - TRBJ1-4 TRBV6-6
CASSGTAGVGEKLFF TGTGCCAGCAGTGGAACGGCGGGCGTGGGAGAAAAACTGTTTTTT - - TRBJ1-4 TRBV25-1
CASSHSGVRADTQYF TGTGCCAGCAGCCATAGCGGGGTCCGGGCAGATACGCAGTATTTT TRBD2 - TRBJ2-3 TRBV7-9
CASSPGGVAGRDTQYF TGCGCCAGCAGCCCGGGCGGAGTGGCGGGAAGAGATACGCAGTATTTT - - TRBJ2-3 TRBV4-1
CASSAGTRLRKYEQYF TGTGCCAGTAGTGCGGGGACGCGTTTAAGGAAATACGAGCAGTACTTC - - TRBJ2-7 TRBV19
CASSLTLIGELFF TGTGCCAGCAGTCTTACCCTGATCGGGGAGCTGTTTTTT - - TRBJ2-2 TRBV7-9
CASSDGQGYAFF TGTGCCAGCAGTGATGGCCAGGGGTACGCTTTCTTT - few TRBJ1-1 TRBV2
CASSSSATGELFF TGCGCCAGCAGCTCCTCAGCAACCGGGGAGCTGTTTTTT - - TRBJ2-2 TRBV5-1
CAIGRPGQGSGNTIYF TGTGCCATCGGGCGCCCGGGACAGGGATCTGGAAACACCATATATTTT TRBD1 - TRBJ1-3 TRBV10-3
CASSQVGGHSDTEAFF TGTGCCAGCAGCCAAGTTGGCGGGCACTCCGACACTGAAGCTTTCTTT - - TRBJ1-1 TRBV4-2
CSAEGLGEQYF TGCAGCGCTGAGGGACTGGGTGAGCAGTACTTC - - TRBJ2-7 TRBV29-1
CASSTAGGVSYEQYF TGTGCCAGCAGCACCGCGGGGGGAGTCTCCTACGAGCAGTACTTC TRBD2 - TRBJ2-7 TRBV5-6
CASSQVGRREQFF TGCGCCAGCAGCCAAGTCGGGAGGAGGGAGCAGTTCTTC TRBD2 - TRBJ2-1 TRBV4-1
CASSPGPPINGYTF TGTGCCAGCAGTCCGGGACCGCCGATCAATGGCTACACCTTC - - TRBJ1-2 TRBV27
CASSPGQAYGYTF TGCGCCAGCAGCCCAGGACAGGCGTATGGCTACACCTTC TRBD1 - TRBJ1-2 TRBV5-1
CASSYVGLGEAFF TGTGCCAGCAGTTACGTCGGCCTGGGGGAAGCTTTCTTT - - TRBJ1-1 TRBV6-5
CASSLSAGGPYEQYF TGTGCCAGCAGCTTGTCGGCAGGGGGCCCCTACGAGCAGTACTTC TRBD1 once TRBJ2-7 TRBV5-6
CASSLATGYGYTF TGTGCCAGCAGTTTAGCGACAGGCTATGGCTACACCTTC - once TRBJ1-2 TRBV27
CASSMGWGQGANPSDEQYF TGTGCCAGTAGTATGGGTTGGGGGCAGGGGGCGAATCCCTCGGACGAGCAGTACTTC TRBD1 - TRBJ2-7 TRBV19
CASSLHRGGTYEQYF TGTGCCAGCAGCTTACACCGAGGGGGAACCTACGAGCAGTACTTC - - TRBJ2-7 TRBV11-1
CASSFVNGYGYTF TGTGCCAGCAGTTTCGTGAACGGCTATGGCTACACCTTC - - TRBJ1-2 TRBV27
CASIQAQTYTGELFF TGTGCCAGCATCCAAGCCCAGACCTACACCGGGGAGCTGTTTTTT - - TRBJ2-2 TRBV28
CAWTRTGRNYGYTF TGTGCCTGGACCCGGACAGGGCGCAACTATGGCTACACCTTC TRBD1 - TRBJ1-2 TRBV30
CAWSLQPGLGAYTF TGTGCCTGGTCCCTCCAGCCGGGCCTTGGGGCCTACACCTTC - - TRBJ1-2 TRBV30
CAMGQGNTEAFF TGTGCCATGGGACAGGGGAACACTGAAGCTTTCTTT TRBD1 - TRBJ1-1 TRBV10-3
CASSLVGQSYGYTF TGCGCCAGCAGCTTGGTGGGACAGAGCTATGGCTACACCTTC TRBD1 - TRBJ1-2 TRBV5-1
CASSLAAGEFYEQYF TGTGCCAGCAGCTTAGCGGCGGGAGAGTTCTACGAGCAGTACTTC TRBD2 - TRBJ2-7 TRBV7-6
CASSEAQGSNGYTF TGTGCCAGCAGTGAAGCGCAGGGGTCGAATGGCTACACCTTC - - TRBJ1-2 TRBV6-1
CASCRSGGAFGYTF TGTGCCAGCTGCCGGAGTGGGGGGGCCTTTGGCTACACCTTC - - TRBJ1-2 TRBV2
CASSQDSARAATQYF TGCGCCAGCAGCCAAGATTCGGCTCGAGCGGCTACGCAGTATTTT - - TRBJ2-3 TRBV4-1
CASSEIGALNQPQHF TGTGCCAGCAGTGAAATTGGGGCTCTCAATCAGCCCCAGCATTTT - - TRBJ1-5 TRBV2
CSVERGSTDTQYF TGCAGCGTTGAGCGGGGGAGCACAGATACGCAGTATTTT TRBD2 - TRBJ2-3 TRBV29-1
CASSQRIGPHGYTF TGCGCCAGCAGCCAGCGCATAGGGCCCCATGGCTACACCTTC - - TRBJ1-2 TRBV4-1
CASGLRGPTEAFF TGTGCTAGTGGTTTACGGGGTCCCACTGAAGCTTTCTTT - - TRBJ1-1 TRBV12-5
CASSFTLTDTQYF TGTGCCAGCAGCTTCACACTAACAGATACGCAGTATTTT - - TRBJ2-3 TRBV5-4
CASSQGVAGGLNTEAFF TGTGCCAGCAGCCAAGGGGTGGCCGGAGGATTGAACACTGAAGCTTTCTTT - few TRBJ1-1 TRBV4-2
CASSAGTYEKLFF TGTGCCAGCAGCGCGGGGACTTATGAAAAACTGTTTTTT - - TRBJ1-4 TRBV7-4
CAWAPNSNQPQHF TGTGCCTGGGCCCCTAACAGCAATCAGCCCCAGCATTTT - - TRBJ1-5 TRBV30
CASSHGADYEQYF TGTGCCAGCAGCCACGGAGCTGACTACGAGCAGTACTTC - - TRBJ2-7 TRBV4-2
CSVEDLEQYF TGCAGCGTTGAAGATCTCGAGCAGTACTTC - - TRBJ2-7 TRBV29-1
CASSLGVGTGYEQYF TGTGCCAGCAGCTTAGGCGTCGGGACTGGGTACGAGCAGTACTTC - - TRBJ2-7 TRBV7-2
CASSQDGGVAEETQYF TGTGCCAGCAGCCAAGATGGAGGGGTAGCGGAAGAGACCCAGTACTTC - - TRBJ2-5 TRBV14
CSVEWIGVGGYTF TGCAGCGTTGAATGGATAGGGGTGGGTGGCTACACCTTC - few TRBJ1-2 TRBV29-1
CSVESSTDTQYF TGCAGCGTTGAGAGTTCCACAGATACGCAGTATTTT - - TRBJ2-3 TRBV29-1
CASSFATGSLPYEQYF TGTGCCAGCAGCTTCGCGACCGGGAGTCTTCCCTACGAGCAGTACTTC - - TRBJ2-7 TRBV7-2
CAWLGGTDTQYF TGTGCCTGGCTAGGGGGGACAGATACGCAGTATTTT - - TRBJ2-3 TRBV30
CAWRRESDTGELFF TGTGCCTGGAGAAGGGAGTCGGACACCGGGGAGCTGTTTTTT - - TRBJ2-2 TRBV30
CASSRGQAITGELFF TGCGCCAGCAGCCGAGGACAGGCCATCACCGGGGAGCTGTTTTTT TRBD1 - TRBJ2-2 TRBV5-1
CASSVGQLQNTGELFF TGTGCCAGCAGTGTGGGACAACTCCAGAACACCGGGGAGCTGTTTTTT - few TRBJ2-2 TRBV2